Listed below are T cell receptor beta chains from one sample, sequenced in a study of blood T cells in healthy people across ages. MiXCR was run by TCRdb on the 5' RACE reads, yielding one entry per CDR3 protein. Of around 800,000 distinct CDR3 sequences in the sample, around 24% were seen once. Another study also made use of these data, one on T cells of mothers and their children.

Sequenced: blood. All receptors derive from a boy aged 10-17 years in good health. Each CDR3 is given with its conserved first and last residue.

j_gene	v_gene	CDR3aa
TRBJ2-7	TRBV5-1	CASSLPSGYEQYF
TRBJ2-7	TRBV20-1	CSAWLAGQSYEQYF
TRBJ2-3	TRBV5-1	CASSSISGGGDTQYF
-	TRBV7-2	CASRFHGPMPHNEQFF
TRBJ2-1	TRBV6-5	CASSYRGQPTKDEQFF
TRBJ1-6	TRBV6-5	CASSYNDGGFGNSPLHF
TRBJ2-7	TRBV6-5	CASSYLMGGAYEQYF
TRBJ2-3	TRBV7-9	CASSPGPGQGALTDTQYF
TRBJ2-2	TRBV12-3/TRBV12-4	CASGKTGELFF
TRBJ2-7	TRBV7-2	CASSILQGRASYEQYF
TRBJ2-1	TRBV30	CAWSPLRGAYNEQFF
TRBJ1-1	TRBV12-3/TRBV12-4	CASSLGPSRGTEAFF
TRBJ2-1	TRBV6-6	CASRPSMRDNEQFF
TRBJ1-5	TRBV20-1	CSACPSLGGRGQPQHF
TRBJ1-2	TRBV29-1	CSVENNPDGPYTF
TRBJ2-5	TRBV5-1	CASSSEGSPWGETQYF
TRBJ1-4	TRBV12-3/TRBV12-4	CASSLRGDIGEKLFF
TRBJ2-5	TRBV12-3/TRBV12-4	CASQRELQETQYF
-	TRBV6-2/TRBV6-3	CASSTYRTPGIYYEQYF
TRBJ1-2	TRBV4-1	CASSQDRGPGNGYTF
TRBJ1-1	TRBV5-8	CASPPAMLNTEAFF
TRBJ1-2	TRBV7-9	CASSLTGNGNYGYTF
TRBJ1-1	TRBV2	CASSPQGRGLVNTEAFF
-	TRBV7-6	CASSLVEGEQYF
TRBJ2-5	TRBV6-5	CASSYYKGRETQYF
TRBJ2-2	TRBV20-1	CGAGQLNTGELFF
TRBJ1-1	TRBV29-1	CSVGTGATKRNTEAFF
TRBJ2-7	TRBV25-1	CASSDSREYEQYF
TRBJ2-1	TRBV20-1	CSARDLKEYYNEQFF
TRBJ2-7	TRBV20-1	CSAVEGLAGAPPYEQYF
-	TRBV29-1	CSDHRVSNEQFF
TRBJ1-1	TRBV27	CASSLWFGQSMNTEAFF
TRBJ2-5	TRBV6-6	CASSRGSQTQYF
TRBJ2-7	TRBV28	CASRPGGLSYEQYF
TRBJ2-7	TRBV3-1	CASSLDRQYEQYF
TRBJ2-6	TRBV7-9	CASSFPTSGANVLTF
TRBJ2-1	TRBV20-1	CSADQGRGEQFF
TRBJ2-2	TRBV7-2	CASSLVWGPNTGELFF
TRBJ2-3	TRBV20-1	CSAGLAGAFTDTQYF
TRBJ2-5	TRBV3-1	CASSQDGTGEQYF
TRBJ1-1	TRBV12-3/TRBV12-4	CASSLAQANTEAFF
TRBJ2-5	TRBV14	CASSQDYASEETQYF
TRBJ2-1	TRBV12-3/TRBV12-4	CASSTRGDTYNEQFF
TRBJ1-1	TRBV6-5	CASRSGAMNTEAFF
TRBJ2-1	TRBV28	CASSTPGQGVGNEQFF
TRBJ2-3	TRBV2	CASKTGPFRTTDTQYF
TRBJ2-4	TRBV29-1	CSVASRAKNIQYF
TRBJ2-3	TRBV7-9	CASSLAGDTILTDTQYF
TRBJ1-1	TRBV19	CASTSRTGSIEAFF
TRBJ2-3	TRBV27	CASSLVGGLFPDTQYF
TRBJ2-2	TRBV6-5	CASSYRLDTGELFF
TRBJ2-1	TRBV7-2	CASSPTGAKNEQFF
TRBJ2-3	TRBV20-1	CSVFRQLGTDTQYF
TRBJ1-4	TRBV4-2	CASSQTGRKVEKLFF
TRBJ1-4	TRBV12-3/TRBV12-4	CASSPHTGTGNEKLFF
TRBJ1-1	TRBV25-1	CASSDRQGGAFF
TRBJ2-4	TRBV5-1	CASSLARLGQLNIQYF